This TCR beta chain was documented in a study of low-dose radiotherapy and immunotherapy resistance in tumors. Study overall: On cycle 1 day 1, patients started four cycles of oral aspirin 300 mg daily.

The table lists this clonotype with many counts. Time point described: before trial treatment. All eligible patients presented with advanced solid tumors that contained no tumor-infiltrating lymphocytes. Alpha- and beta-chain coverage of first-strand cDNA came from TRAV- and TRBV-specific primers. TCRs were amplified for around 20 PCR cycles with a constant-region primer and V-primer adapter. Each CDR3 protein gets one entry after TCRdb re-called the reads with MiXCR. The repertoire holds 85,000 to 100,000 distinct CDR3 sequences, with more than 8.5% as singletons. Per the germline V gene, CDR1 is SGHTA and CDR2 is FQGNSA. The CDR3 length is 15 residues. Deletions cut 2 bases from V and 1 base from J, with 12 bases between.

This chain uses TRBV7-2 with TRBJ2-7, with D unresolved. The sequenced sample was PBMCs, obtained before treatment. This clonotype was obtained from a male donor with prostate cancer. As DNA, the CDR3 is TGTGCCAGCAGCTTAAGTTTCGCGGTTTCCTACGAGCAGTACTTC. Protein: CASSLSFAVSYEQYF.